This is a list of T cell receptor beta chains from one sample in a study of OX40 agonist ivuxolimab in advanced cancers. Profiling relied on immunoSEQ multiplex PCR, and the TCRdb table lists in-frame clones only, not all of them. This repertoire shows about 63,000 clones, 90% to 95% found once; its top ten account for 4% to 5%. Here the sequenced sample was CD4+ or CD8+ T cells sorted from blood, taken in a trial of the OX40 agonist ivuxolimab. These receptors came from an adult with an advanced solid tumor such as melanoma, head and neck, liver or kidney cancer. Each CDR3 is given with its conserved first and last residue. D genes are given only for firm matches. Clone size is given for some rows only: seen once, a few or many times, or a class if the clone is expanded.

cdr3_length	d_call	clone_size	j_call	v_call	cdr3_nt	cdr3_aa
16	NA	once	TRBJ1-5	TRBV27	TGTGCCAGCAGTCCATTCTCGATGGATAGCAATCAGCCCCAGCATTTT	CASSPFSMDSNQPQHF
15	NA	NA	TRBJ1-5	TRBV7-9	TGTGCCGGCGCATCGGGTACGGCCCGGGATCAGCCCCAGCATTTT	CAGASGTARDQPQHF
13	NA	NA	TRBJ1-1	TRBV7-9	TGTGCCAGCAGCTTAGGGGTAGGCACTGAAGCTTTCTTT	CASSLGVGTEAFF
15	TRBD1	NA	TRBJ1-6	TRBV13	TGTGCCAGCAGCTCCCTCGCCGGGACAGATTCACCCCTCCACTTT	CASSSLAGTDSPLHF
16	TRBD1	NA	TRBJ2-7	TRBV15	TGTGCCACCAGCGGTACAGGGGGCGCCGGGTACTACGAGCAGTACTTC	CATSGTGGAGYYEQYF
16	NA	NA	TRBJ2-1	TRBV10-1	TGCGCCAGCAGTGCGTCTTATGGGTATATCAGCAATGAGCAGTTCTTC	CASSASYGYISNEQFF
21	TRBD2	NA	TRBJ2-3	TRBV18	TGTGCCAGCTCACCACAACTGATGACTAGCGGGGGGGCCGAGAGCACAGATACGCAGTATTTT	CASSPQLMTSGGAESTDTQYF
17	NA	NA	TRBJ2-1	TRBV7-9	TGTGCCAGCAGCCTAAACTTGCCGTGGAGCTCCTACAATGAGCAGTTCTTC	CASSLNLPWSSYNEQFF
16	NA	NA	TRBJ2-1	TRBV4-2	TGTGCCAGCAGCCAGGGGGGCGCGGATTACTACAATGAGCAGTTCTTC	CASSQGGADYYNEQFF
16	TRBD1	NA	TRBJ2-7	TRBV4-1	TGCGCCAGCAGCGAGGTAACCGGGACAGTGGCCTACGAGCAGTACTTC	CASSEVTGTVAYEQYF
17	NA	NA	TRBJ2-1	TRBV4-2	TGTGCCAGCAGCCAAGAGGTGGTAGGGGGGGCCTACAATGAGCAGTTCTTC	CASSQEVVGGAYNEQFF
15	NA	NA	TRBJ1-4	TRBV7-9	TGTGCCAGCAAGCCGTCCGGACAGCCAAATGAAAAACTGTTTTTT	CASKPSGQPNEKLFF
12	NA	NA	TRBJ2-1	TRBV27	TGTGCCAGCAGTAAAGGGGCAAATGAGCAGTTCTTC	CASSKGANEQFF
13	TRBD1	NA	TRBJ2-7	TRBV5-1	TGCGCCAGCAGCTTTGACAGGGGCTACGAGCAGTACTTC	CASSFDRGYEQYF
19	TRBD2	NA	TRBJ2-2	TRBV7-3	TGTGCCAGCAGCTTATTTGGACTAGCGGGAGGAGTGAACACCGGGGAGCTGTTTTTT	CASSLFGLAGGVNTGELFF
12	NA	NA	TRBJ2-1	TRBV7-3	TGTGCCAGCAGCTTGGCCTACAATGAGCAGTTCTTC	CASSLAYNEQFF
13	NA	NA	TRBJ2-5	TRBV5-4	TGTGCCAGCAGTTCAGGGGAGGAGGAGACCCAGTACTTC	CASSSGEEETQYF
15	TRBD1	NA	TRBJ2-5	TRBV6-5	TGTGCCAGCAGTTACTTGACAGGGGGTTGGGAGACCCAGTACTTC	CASSYLTGGWETQYF
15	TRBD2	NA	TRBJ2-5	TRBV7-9	TGTGCCAGCAGCCAAGATCGGGGGGGCCAAGAGACCCAGTACTTC	CASSQDRGGQETQYF
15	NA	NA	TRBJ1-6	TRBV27	TGTGCCAGCAAAATACAGGGTAGCTATAATTCACCCCTCCACTTT	CASKIQGSYNSPLHF
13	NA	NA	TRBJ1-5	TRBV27	TGTGCCAGCAGTTTAGGAGGGTCTCAGCCCCAGCATTTT	CASSLGGSQPQHF
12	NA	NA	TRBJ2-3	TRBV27	TGTGCCAGCAGTTTTGGCGGAGATACGCAGTATTTT	CASSFGGDTQYF
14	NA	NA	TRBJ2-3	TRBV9	TGTGCCAGCAGCGAAGGGCGGGGAGTGACGGCGCAGTATTTT	CASSEGRGVTAQYF
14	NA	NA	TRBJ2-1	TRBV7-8	TGTGCCAGCAGCCTCAATCCGGGATCCAATGAGCAGTTCTTC	CASSLNPGSNEQFF
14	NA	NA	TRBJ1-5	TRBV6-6	TGTGCCAGCAGCCGCGATTATAGCAATCAGCCCCAGCATTTT	CASSRDYSNQPQHF
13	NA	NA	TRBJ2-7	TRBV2	TGTGCCAGCAAAGAACCCTTGGCGGGCGAGCAGTACTTC	CASKEPLAGEQYF
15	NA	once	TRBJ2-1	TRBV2	TGTGCCAGCAGCAAAGACCCGAGCTCCTACAATGAGCAGTTCTTC	CASSKDPSSYNEQFF
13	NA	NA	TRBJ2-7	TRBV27	TGTGCCAGCAGTTGGCAGGGGTGGGGCGAGCAGTACTTC	CASSWQGWGEQYF
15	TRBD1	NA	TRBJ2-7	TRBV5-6	TGTGCCAGCAGCTGGGGACAGGGCCAGCGGTACGAGCAGTACTTC	CASSWGQGQRYEQYF
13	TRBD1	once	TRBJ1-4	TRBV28	TGTGCCATCCGGACAGGGGATAATGAAAAACTGTTTTTT	CAIRTGDNEKLFF
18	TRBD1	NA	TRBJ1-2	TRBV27	TGTGCCAGCAGTTTATCGGGTGGGGGACAGGGGGCGGTTCAGGGCTACACCTTC	CASSLSGGGQGAVQGYTF
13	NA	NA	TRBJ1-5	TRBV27	TGTGCCAGCAGTTGGGGTTTCAATCAGCCCCAGCATTTT	CASSWGFNQPQHF
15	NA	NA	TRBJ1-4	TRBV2	TGTGCCAGCAGTGCACCGGGACGGGTTAATGAAAAACTGTTTTTT	CASSAPGRVNEKLFF
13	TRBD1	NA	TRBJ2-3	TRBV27	TGTGCCAGCAAGGACAGGGTACGCGATACGCAGTATTTT	CASKDRVRDTQYF
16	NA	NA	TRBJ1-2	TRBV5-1	TGCGCCAGCAGCTTGGCCGACTACTCACCAGTATATGGCTACACCTTC	CASSLADYSPVYGYTF
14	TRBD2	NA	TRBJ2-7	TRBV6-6	TGTGCCAGCAGTTACGGCGGGAGAAACTACGAGCAGTACTTC	CASSYGGRNYEQYF
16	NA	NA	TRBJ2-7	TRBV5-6	TGTGCCAGCAGCCCGGACCGGGGGCAAAGTCCCTACGAGCAGTACTTC	CASSPDRGQSPYEQYF